Here is one TCR beta chain with its context. Its antigen is unidentified. V was pared by 4 bases and J by 1 base, with 4 bases of the junction left unmatched. Germline V gene sequence: CDR1 MDHEN, CDR2 SYDVKM. This CDR3 is 15 amino acids long. Time point specified: week 23, last vaccination. Vaccination comprised doses that each held 300 ug of mutant IDH1 20-mer peptide, plus topical imiquimod. Donors' newly diagnosed IDH1-mutant WHO grade 3 or 4 astrocytomas lacked nuclear ATRX. This specimen belongs to a study of a mutant IDH1 vaccine in newly diagnosed glioma. Study-wide background: Of treated patients, roughly 62% were men and approximately 40% women, averaging around 39 years. Points from the study as a whole: Pseudoprogression seemed unlinked to shifts in top peripheral T cell clonotypes. Evidence of vaccine-induced immune responses was documented in around 93% of patients.

The assay was immunoSEQ multiplex PCR, and TCRdb's table has in-frame clones only and misses some. Here the sample spans 50,000 to 70,000 clones, about 80% being singletons. This chain uses TRBV28 with TRBJ2-3; 8 nucleotides line up with TRBD1. This TCR was recovered from a man between 18 and 35 years old with glioma. Specimen: PBMCs, collected from a glioma patient whose treatment included an IDH1 peptide vaccine. CDR3 DNA: TGTGCCAGCAGTTACAGGGGGGCCGGCACAGATACGCAGTATTTT. Translation: CASSYRGAGTDTQYF.